This TCR beta chain derives from a study of response to subunit inactivated influenza vaccine. TCRdb redid the calling of the RT-PCR reads with MiXCR, one entry per CDR3 protein. The sample has roughly 650,000 distinct CDR3 sequences, less than 20% seen once. V was trimmed by 0 bases and J by 7 bases, leaving 12 bases between them. Germline values: CDR1 SGHDN, CDR2 FVKESK. This CDR3 is 14 amino acids long. This clonotype was obtained from a man aged 50-59 years who received an inactivated influenza vaccine. The specimen was PBMCs from blood, collected 11 to 12 days after vaccination. This chain links TRBV14 with TRBJ1-2; D might be TRBD1 (6 bases). The CDR3 here is CASSQDRRGSGYTF. The CDR3, as DNA: TGTGCCAGCAGCCAAGATAGGAGGGGGTCTGGCTACACCTTC.